This entry concerns a single T cell receptor (beta chain). As yet, its antigen is unknown. These data are taken from a study of graft-versus-host responses after intestinal transplantation. Study-level results: When patients had graft-donor T cell macrochimerism, their allografts held high graft-versus-host to host-versus-graft clonal ratios.

V trimming: 0 bases; J trimming: 9 bases; junction bases outside the gene matches: 15. In germline, CDR1 is SGDLS, CDR2 YYNGEE. This CDR3 has 18 amino acids. Profiled with immunoSEQ multiplex PCR; TCRdb holds only in-frame clones, not every one. The table lists about 120,000 clones, 90% to 95% of them singletons. This receptor was identified in a human donor who received an intestinal transplant. Specimen: unstimulated CD8+ T cells sorted from spleen or lymph node cells, collected before intestinal transplant. The V and J genes are TRBV9 and TRBJ2-1; 10 nucleotides line up with TRBD2. The CDR3 region is CASSVGGLEREGPGEQFF. In nucleotides, the CDR3 is TGTGCCAGCAGCGTAGGGGGCCTGGAGCGGGAGGGCCCAGGTGAGCAGTTCTTC. Using reference TRBV9 and TRBJ2-1 for the parts outside the CDR3, the full variable domain is DSGVTQTPKHLITATGQRVTLRCSPRSGDLSVYWYQQSLDQGLQFLIQYYNGEERAKGNILERFSAQQFPDLHSELNLSSLELGDSALYFCASSVGGLEREGPGEQFFGPGTRLTVL.